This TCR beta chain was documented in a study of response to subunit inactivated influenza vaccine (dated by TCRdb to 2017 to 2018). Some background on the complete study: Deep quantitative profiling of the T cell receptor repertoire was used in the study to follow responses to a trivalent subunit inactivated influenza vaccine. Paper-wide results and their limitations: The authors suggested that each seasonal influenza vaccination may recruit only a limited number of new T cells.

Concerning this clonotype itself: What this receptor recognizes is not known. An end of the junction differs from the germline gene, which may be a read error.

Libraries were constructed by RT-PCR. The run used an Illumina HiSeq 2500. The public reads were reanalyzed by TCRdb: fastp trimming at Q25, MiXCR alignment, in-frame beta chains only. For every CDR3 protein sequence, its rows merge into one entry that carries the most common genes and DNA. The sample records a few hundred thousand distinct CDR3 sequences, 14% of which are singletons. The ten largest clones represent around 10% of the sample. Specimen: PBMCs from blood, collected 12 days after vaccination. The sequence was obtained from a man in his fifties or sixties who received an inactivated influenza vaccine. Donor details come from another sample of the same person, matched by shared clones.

The CDR3 here reads CASSLDPGTGIYGQYF. The sequence in DNA is TGTGCCAGCAGCTTAGACCCCGGGACAGGGATCTACGGGCAGTACTTC. Here the chain combines TRBV7-9 and TRBJ2-7; the junction holds 9 bases that match TRBD1. Reading the germline V gene (reference sequence) gives CDR1 SEHNR and CDR2 FQNEAQ. Taken from cysteine to phenylalanine, the CDR3 has 16 residues. This entry keeps only the CDR3 DNA: 48 bases, framed from base 1.